One sample yielded the 22 T cell receptor beta chains listed below, sequenced in a study of T cell responses to AZD1222 COVID-19 vaccine. Produced via immunoSEQ multiplex PCR; TCRdb's table is partial and in-frame only. Of some 130,000 clones listed, 85% to 90% were seen once; the top ten hold under 2.5%. The source material was peripheral blood, sampled on day 0 of AZD1222 vaccination. The receptor set was obtained from an adult in good health.

This chain links TRBV12-1 with TRBJ1-3. TRBV12-1 is a documented pseudogene. This CDR3 has 13 residues. The CDR3 loop reads CASSLTSGNTIYF. CDR3 in DNA: TGTGCCAGCAGCCTTACCTCTGGAAACACCATATATTTT.

The rearrangement links TRBV5-1 to TRBJ2-7, with D perhaps TRBD1 (6 bases). In germline, CDR1 is SGHRS, CDR2 YFSETQ. The CDR3 extends over 14 amino acids. The ends were cut back, 8 bases at V and 4 bases at J, with 19 bases in the middle. This CDR3 is CASSGTQGFYEQYF. The CDR3 DNA is TGCGCCAGTTCCGGGACACAAGGATTTTACGAGCAGTACTTC. The complete variable domain, with remaining parts taken from reference TRBV5-1 and TRBJ2-7, reads KAGVTQTPRYLIKTRGQQVTLSCSPISGHRSVSWYQQTPGQGLQFLFEYFSETQRNKGNFPGRFSGRQFSNSRSEMNVSTLELGDSALYLCASSGTQGFYEQYFGPGTRLTVT.

V and J are TRBV28 and TRBJ1-2; D is unresolved. Trimming took off 7 bases at V and 0 bases at J, with 18 bases between the two ends. Germline V lookup: CDR1 MDHEN, CDR2 SYDVKM. The CDR3 extends over 16 amino acids. CDR3 sequence: CASKVPGLLANYGYTF. CDR3 nucleotides: TGTGCCAGCAAGGTTCCTGGGCTGCTAGCTAACTATGGCTACACCTTC.

J is TRBJ2-6 and V is TRBV27; a weak D match, TRBD1 (5 bases). The ends were cut back, 0 bases at V and 2 bases at J, with 17 bases in the middle. Germline-derived CDR1 and CDR2 are MNHEY and SMNVEV (reference sequence). CDR3 length: 19 residues. Here the CDR3 reads CASSLSEGALGPGANVLTF. As DNA, the CDR3 is TGTGCCAGCAGTTTATCCGAAGGGGCGCTAGGACCTGGGGCCAACGTCCTGACTTTC.

V is TRBV10-1 and J is TRBJ1-1; 7 nucleotides match TRBD1. The CDR3 consists of 13 residues. After removal of 5 bases from V and 9 bases from J, the junction contained 9 bases not matched to a gene. Germline V lookup: CDR1 WNHNN, CDR2 SYGVQD (reference sequence). CDR3 in amino acids: CASSQGGAFQAFF. The CDR3 bases are TGCGCCAGCAGTCAGGGGGGCGCCTTTCAAGCTTTCTTT.

The chain uses TRBV9 and TRBJ1-2, with a possible D match to TRBD1 (5 bases). The CDR3 runs 12 residues. Trimming shortened V by 0 bases and J by 7 bases, and 7 bases separated the two germline ends. Germline values: CDR1 SGDLS, CDR2 YYNGEE. The CDR3: CASSVDRGGYTF. CDR3 DNA sequence: TGTGCCAGCAGCGTAGATAGGGGTGGCTACACCTTC. Using reference TRBV9 and TRBJ1-2 for the parts outside the CDR3, the full variable domain is DSGVTQTPKHLITATGQRVTLRCSPRSGDLSVYWYQQSLDQGLQFLIQYYNGEERAKGNILERFSAQQFPDLHSELNLSSLELGDSALYFCASSVDRGGYTFGSGTRLTVV.

The gene calls are TRBV7-8 and TRBJ1-1; D remains ambiguous. Trimming cost V 4 bases and J 11 bases, with 14 bases left between them. The CDR3 extends over 12 amino acids. Germline V gene data show CDR1 as SGHVS and CDR2 as FQNEAQ. This CDR3 reads CASSSLPHEAFF. In DNA form, the CDR3 reads TGTGCCAGCAGCTCTTTACCCCACGAGGCTTTCTTT. Variable domain in full (rest from reference TRBV7-8 and TRBJ1-1): GAGVSQSPRYKVAKRGQDVALRCDPISGHVSLFWYQQALGQGPEFLTYFQNEAQLDKSGLPSDRFFAERPEGSVSTLKIQRTQQEDSAVYLCASSSLPHEAFFGQGTRLTVV.

The chain joins TRBV6-5 to TRBJ1-2, with D possibly matching TRBD1 (5 bases). This CDR3 is built from 13 residues. Trimming took off 2 bases at V and 8 bases at J, with 12 bases between the two ends. Looked up from germline, CDR1 is MNHEY and CDR2 is SVGAGI. The CDR3: CASSYDRSRGYTF. The CDR3 DNA follows: TGTGCCAGCAGTTACGACAGAAGCCGGGGCTACACCTTC.

The J gene is TRBJ1-5, the V gene TRBV29-1, with 10 bases fitting TRBD1. The V gene end was trimmed by 6 bases and the J gene end by 7 bases; junction bases not matched to a gene: 6. The CDR3 is made up of 13 amino acids. Germline loops: CDR1 SQVTM, CDR2 ANQGSEA. Here the CDR3 reads CSVGQGRNQPQHF. As DNA, the CDR3 is TGCAGCGTGGGACAGGGGCGAAACCAGCCCCAGCATTTT. The variable domain in full, completed from reference TRBV29-1 and TRBJ1-5, reads SAVISQKPSRDICQRGTSLTIQCQVDSQVTMMFWYRQQPGQSLTLIATANQGSEATYESGFVIDKFPISRPNLTFSTLTVSNMSPEDSSIYLCSVGQGRNQPQHFGDGTRLSIL.

J is TRBJ1-1 and V is TRBV5-6; a possible D gene is TRBD1 (5 bases). The CDR3 spans 12 residues. Trimming took off 0 bases at V and 11 bases at J, with 11 bases between the two ends. Germline lookup yields CDR1 SGHDT and CDR2 YYEEEE. The CDR3: CASSLGGVAAFF. The CDR3 nucleotides read TGTGCCAGCAGCTTGGGAGGGGTGGCCGCTTTCTTT.

CDR3 coding DNA: TGTGCCAGCAGCCGACTAGCAGAAGAGACCCAGTACTTC. Translating gives CASSRLAEETQYF. This rearrangement joins TRBV6-5 to TRBJ2-5; TRBD2 matches 7 bases. V was pared by 6 bases and J by 3 bases, with 4 bases of the junction left unmatched. This CDR3 is built from 13 residues. Germline V CDR1 and CDR2: MNHEY, SVGAGI.

A few counts support this clone. The chain joins TRBV6-4 to TRBJ2-1, with D maybe TRBD1 (5 bases). V was clipped by 0 bases and J by 0 bases, with 6 bases between them. This CDR3 has 15 residues. The germline CDR1 and CDR2 sequences are MRHNA and SNTAGT. CDR3 sequence: CASSDSDNSYNEQFF. As DNA, the CDR3 is TGTGCCAGCAGTGACTCGGACAACTCCTACAATGAGCAGTTCTTC.

The chain uses TRBV6-1 and TRBJ2-5; the D gene is possibly TRBD1 (6 bases). V lost 0 bases, J lost 5 bases, and 10 bases lay in between. This CDR3 is built from 14 residues. Germline V gene lookup returns CDR1 MNHNS and CDR2 SASEGT. The CDR3 reads CASSEAGQSETQYF. In DNA, the CDR3 is TGTGCCAGCAGTGAAGCGGGACAATCTGAGACCCAGTACTTC.

This clone showed up just a few times. The CDR3 DNA reads as TGTGCCAGCAGAACAGGGGAGTCACCCCTCCACTTT. Protein sequence: CASRTGESPLHF. The V and J genes are TRBV28 and TRBJ1-6; 7 nucleotides agree with TRBD1. The CDR3 sequence is 12 residues long. Germline CDR1 reads MDHEN; CDR2 reads SYDVKM. V dropped 6 bases and J dropped 10; count of bases not matched to a gene: 3.

The chain uses TRBV12-3 or TRBV12-4 and TRBJ1-3; D not certain. CDR3 length: 13 amino acids. V lost 6 bases and J 2 bases, leaving 8 bases between the germline ends. CDR3 residues: CASRPGAGNTIYF. As DNA, the CDR3 is TGTGCCAGCAGGCCCGGAGCTGGAAACACCATATATTTT.

The chain carries TRBV10-3 and TRBJ1-5, with TRBD1 as a possible D gene (5 bases). This CDR3 region has 13 residues. The germline V and J ends were trimmed by 7 bases and 9 bases, with 16 bases remaining between them. The germline V gene has CDR1 ENHRY and CDR2 SYGVKD. The CDR3 here is CAIIGQAQGPQHF. DNA of the CDR3: TGTGCCATCATCGGGCAGGCCCAGGGGCCCCAGCATTTT.

V gene TRBV28 combines with J gene TRBJ2-3; 8 nucleotides agree with TRBD2. This CDR3 contains 14 residues. The germline gives CDR1 MDHEN, CDR2 SYDVKM. The junction had 8 bases not matched to a gene; V was cut back by 6 bases and J by 6 bases. The CDR3 DNA reads TGTGCCAGCAGCCTACGGACTAGCCTCGATACGCAGTATTTT. Protein: CASSLRTSLDTQYF.

The gene calls are TRBV7-8 and TRBJ1-4; 7 bases line up with TRBD1. This CDR3 has 17 amino acids. The V and J ends lost 1 base and 5 bases, in that order; junction bases with no gene match: 10. Germline values: CDR1 SGHVS, CDR2 FQNEAQ. The CDR3 nucleotides are TGTGCCAGCAGCTTAGTTACCGGTAGGGGGCGGAATGAAAAACTGTTTTTT. Protein sequence: CASSLVTGRGRNEKLFF.

The rearrangement uses TRBV6-6 and TRBJ2-7; D unresolved. This CDR3 is 13 amino acids long. The V and J ends lost 7 bases and 2 bases respectively, with 12 bases between them. In germline, CDR1 is MNHNY, CDR2 SVGAGI (reference sequence). This CDR3 is CASIFNPAYEQYF. The CDR3 DNA reads as TGTGCCAGCATCTTTAATCCCGCCTACGAGCAGTACTTC.

The chain employs TRBV5-6 and TRBJ2-7; perhaps TRBD2 as D (6 bases). Germline V gene sequence: CDR1 SGHDT, CDR2 YYEEEE. V was clipped by 4 bases and J by 2 bases, with 13 bases between them. This CDR3 contains 14 residues. The CDR3, as DNA: TGTGCCAGCAGCCTGAGCGGGCCCACCTACGAGCAGTACTTC. This encodes CASSLSGPTYEQYF. Drawing the rest from reference TRBV5-6 and TRBJ2-7, the complete variable domain is DAGVTQSPTHLIKTRGQQVTLRCSPKSGHDTVSWYQQALGQGPQFIFQYYEEEERQRGNFPDRFSGHQFPNYSSELNVNALLLGDSALYLCASSLSGPTYEQYFGPGTRLTVT.

This sequence joins TRBV7-8 and TRBJ1-4; D might be TRBD1 (5 bases). Looked up from germline, CDR1 is SGHVS and CDR2 is FQNEAQ. Trimming took 1 base from V and 8 from J, leaving 14 bases between them. The CDR3 has 15 amino acids. This chain's CDR3 is CASSLEGGRGEKLFF. The CDR3 DNA follows: TGTGCCAGCAGCTTAGAGGGCGGTCGGGGGGAAAAACTGTTTTTT. Full variable domain (rest looked up from reference TRBV7-8 and TRBJ1-4): GAGVSQSPRYKVAKRGQDVALRCDPISGHVSLFWYQQALGQGPEFLTYFQNEAQLDKSGLPSDRFFAERPEGSVSTLKIQRTQQEDSAVYLCASSLEGGRGEKLFFGSGTQLSVL.

The J gene is TRBJ1-2, the V gene TRBV6-5, with a tentative D call TRBD1 (5 bases). Trimming removed 6 bases from V and 2 bases from J, with 16 bases in between. This CDR3 is built from 15 residues. Germline values: CDR1 MNHEY, CDR2 SVGAGI. CDR3 sequence (DNA): TGTGCCAGCAGATCGGGCCGCGGGGGAAACTATGGCTACACCTTC. Amino acid sequence: CASRSGRGGNYGYTF.